Here is one TCR beta chain with its context. The sample comes from a study of CD8 T cells in Susac syndrome. Germline CDR1 is SGHKS and CDR2 is YYEKEE (reference sequence). V gave up 0 bases and J gave up 9 bases, with 12 bases separating them. The CDR3 is made up of 14 amino acids. Random hexamers were used to reverse transcribe the RNA input (about 0.45 to 1 ug). TCRdb itself ran the immunoSEQ multiplex PCR reads through MiXCR, one entry per CDR3 protein. The table lists some 450,000 distinct CDR3 sequences, approximately 85% of them singletons, with approximately 0.12% in the top ten. This sequence joins TRBV5-5 and TRBJ2-2, with D perhaps TRBD1 (5 bases). The sequence was collected from a human donor with multiple sclerosis. The sample taken for sequencing was CD8+ T cells from PBMCs. The CDR3 coding sequence is TGTGCCAGCAGCTTGGTTCAGGGTAGCAGGGAGCTGTTTTTT. Amino acid sequence: CASSLVQGSRELFF.